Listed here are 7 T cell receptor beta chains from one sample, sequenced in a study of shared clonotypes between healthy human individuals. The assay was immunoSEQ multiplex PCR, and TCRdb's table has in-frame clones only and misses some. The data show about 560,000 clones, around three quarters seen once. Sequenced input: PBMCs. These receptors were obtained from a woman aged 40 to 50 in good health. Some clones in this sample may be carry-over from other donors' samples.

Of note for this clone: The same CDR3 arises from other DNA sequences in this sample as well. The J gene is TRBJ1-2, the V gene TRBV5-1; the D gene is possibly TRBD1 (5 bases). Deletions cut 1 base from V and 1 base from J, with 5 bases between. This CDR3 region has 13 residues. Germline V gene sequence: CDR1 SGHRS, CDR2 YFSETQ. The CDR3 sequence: CASSLQGNYGYTF. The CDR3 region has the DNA TGCGCCAGCAGCTTGCAGGGTAACTATGGCTACACCTTC.

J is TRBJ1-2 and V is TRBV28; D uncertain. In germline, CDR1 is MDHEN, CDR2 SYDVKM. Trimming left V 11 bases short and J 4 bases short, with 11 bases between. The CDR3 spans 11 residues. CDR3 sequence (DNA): TGTGCCGCCGGGGAGTCCTATGGCTACACCTTC. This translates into CAAGESYGYTF.

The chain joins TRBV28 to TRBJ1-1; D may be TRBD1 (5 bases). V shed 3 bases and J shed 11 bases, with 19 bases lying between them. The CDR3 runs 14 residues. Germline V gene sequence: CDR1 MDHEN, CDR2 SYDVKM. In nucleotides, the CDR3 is TGTGCCAGCAGTTTGGAGGGGTCCAACGCGGTGGCTTTCTTT. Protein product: CASSLEGSNAVAFF.

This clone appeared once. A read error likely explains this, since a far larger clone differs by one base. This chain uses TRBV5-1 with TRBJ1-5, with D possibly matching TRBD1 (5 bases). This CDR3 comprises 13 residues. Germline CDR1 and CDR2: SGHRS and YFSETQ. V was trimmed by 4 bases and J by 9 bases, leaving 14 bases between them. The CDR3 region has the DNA TGCGCCAGCAGCCGGGACGGGGGTCGGCCCCAGCATTTT. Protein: CASSRDGGRPQHF.

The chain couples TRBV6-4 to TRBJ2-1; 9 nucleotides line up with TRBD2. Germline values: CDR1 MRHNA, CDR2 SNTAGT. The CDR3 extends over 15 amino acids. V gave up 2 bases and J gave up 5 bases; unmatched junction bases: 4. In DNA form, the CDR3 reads TGTGCCAGCAGTGACGGTAGCGGGAGCAACAATGAGCAGTTCTTC. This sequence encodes CASSDGSGSNNEQFF.

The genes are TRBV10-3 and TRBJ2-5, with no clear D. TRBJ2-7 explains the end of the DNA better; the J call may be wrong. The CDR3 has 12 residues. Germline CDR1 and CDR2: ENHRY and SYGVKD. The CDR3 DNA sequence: TGTGCCATCAGTGCCGGATCCTACGAGCAGTACTTC. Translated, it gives CAISAGSYEQYF.

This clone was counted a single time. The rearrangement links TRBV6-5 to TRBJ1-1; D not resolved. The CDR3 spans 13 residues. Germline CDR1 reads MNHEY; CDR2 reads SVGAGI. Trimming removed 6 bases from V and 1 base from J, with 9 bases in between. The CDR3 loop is CASSRNKNTEAFF. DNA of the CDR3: TGTGCCAGCAGCCGAAATAAGAACACTGAAGCTTTCTTT.